This T cell receptor (beta chain) was identified during a study of human T cells and chemical hapten exposure (dated by TCRdb to the early 2020s). Background for the entire study: For sensitization, 2% DPC in acetone was applied to a roughly 2 cm by roughly 2 cm area of upper inner arm skin. Throughout the study period of about 22 weeks, patients also received therapeutic DPC doses to the scalp every week. Patch tests used Finn chambers with 0.01% DPC on the upper back, scored after 6 days by International Contact Dermatitis Research Group standards. Alopecia areata with under or over 50% scalp involvement, alopecia totalis and alopecia universalis were represented in the patient cohort, which was mostly female. Libraries were pooled for sequencing, and variation in per-sample TCR yields was attributed mainly to small differences in library volumes within the pool. In alopecia patients, the study followed how the peripheral blood TCR repertoire changed in vivo over primary and secondary sensitization to diphenylcyclopropenone (DPC), a hapten. Blood samples were taken from patients before sensitization (week 0) and then at 2, 6 and about 24 weeks after DPC sensitization. Blood for TCR sequencing was provided by twenty-nine alopecia patients at one to four time points (pre-sensitization, 2, 6 and 24 weeks). Broader findings and caveats from the paper: After repeated subsampling, the strength of the expansion versus patch-test correlation and the threshold at which it became significant changed. Significantly more large CDR3 similarity clusters were formed by expanded TCRs than by pre-sensitization or healthy control sets, consistent with antigen-driven responses. Patch test score correlated positively with the number of PT1 expanded TCRs, reaching significance at thresholds 8, 16 and 32 but not at 4. DPC sensitization did not change the number of TCRs with a frequency above 1 in 1000, and there was no evidence of changes in global repertoire structure. Because all patients had alopecia, a presumed autoimmune disease, the immune response of the patients might differ from that of healthy individuals.

Regarding this clonotype: No cognate antigen has been identified for it. No base quality values were provided; no much bigger clone lies one nucleotide off.

The library came from RACE. For sequencing, a NextSeq 500 was employed. Library preparation attached unique molecular identifiers to individual cDNA molecules for quantitative, reproducible TCR counting. For every blood RNA sample, sequencing covered both the TCR alpha and TCR beta chains. The study's own analysis went as follows. A median of about 87,000 TCRs per sample was observed, with a range of roughly 23,224 to 750,000. The Decombinator software suite was used to annotate the V, J and CDR3 of the TCR reads. For PS versus PT1 abundance plots, all samples were subsampled to the same number of TCRs (28,000). TCRs were defined as expanded if absent before sensitization and observed at least eight times at the 2-week time point. TCRdb reprocessing: public reads trimmed at Q25 with fastp, clones called with MiXCR, in-frame beta chains kept. Rows matching on CDR3 protein sequence are summarized as one entry with the most common DNA and genes. The V and J calls come from TCRdb's annotation, not from the publication. This sample holds some 300,000 distinct CDR3 sequences; about 5.4% were observed only once. Over 6.5% of the sample comes from the top ten.

The sample's time point, from its label and the paper: pre-sensitization, week 0. This sample's treatment or condition label indicates: therapeutic diphenylcyclopropenone sensitization with weekly scalp DPC. At each patch-test visit, blood was drawn before the patch test was applied. Eligible patients were aged 18 to 70, diagnosed with alopecia, deemed suitable for DPC therapy, and excluded if pregnant. Total RNA was extracted from unfractionated whole blood collected in Tempus Blood RNA tubes. From the cysteine through the phenylalanine, the CDR3 covers 17 amino acids. Only CDR3 DNA is held: 51 bases, read in frame from base 1. V was cut back by 3 bases and J by 1 base, leaving a gap of 16 bases between them.

The rearranged chain carries TRBV12-3 or TRBV12-4 and TRBJ1-5; the D gene assignment is ambiguous. This receptor was identified in a woman younger than 35 with alopecia areata. Some clones in this sample may be carry-over from other donors' samples. Sequencing used whole blood, obtained in connection with sensitization to the hapten diphenylcyclopropenone (DPC). The nucleotides are TGTGCCAGCAGTTTCATTTGGGGTACGAGGAGCAATCAGCCCCAGCATTTT. Its translation reads: CASSFIWGTRSNQPQHF.